This T cell receptor beta chain was observed in a study of tumor-infiltrating lymphocytes in primary liver carcinoma. Findings and caveats of the study: Representation across all five tumor regions was limited to only about 7-24% of top clones.

On this clonotype itself: Its antigen is not known.

The tissue used was unsorted bulk material of about 19-33 mg. RNA and DNA were co-extracted from it with the AllPrep DNA/RNA mini kit. The template, around 540 ng total RNA, yielded TCR beta cDNA made with a constant-region primer. Investigators got TCR beta libraries out of three nested multiplex PCR rounds, done with slightly modified ARM-PCR. Investigators reported that the first two PCR rounds, at 10 cycles each, used TRBV1-TRBV30 forward primers with a C-beta reverse primer. TCRdb analysed the multiplex PCR reads with MiXCR anew, one entry per CDR3 protein. Here the sample spans about 78,000 distinct CDR3 sequences, roughly two thirds being singletons. CDR1 SGHDN and CDR2 FVKESK come from the germline V gene. This CDR3 contains 15 residues. J lost 7 bases, V lost 4 bases, and 12 bases had no gene match.

The chain uses TRBV14 and TRBJ2-7, with 8 bases identical to TRBD2. What was sequenced was liver tumor tissue from sampling region 4. Regarding subset: tumor region T4, right-lateral pole. The source of this sequence is a man aged 35-49 years with primary liver carcinoma and hepatitis B virus infection. The CDR3 spells CASSLTGLGGWEQYF. CDR3 DNA sequence: TGTGCCAGCAGCCTAACGGGACTAGGTGGCTGGGAGCAGTACTTC.